The 26 T cell receptor beta chains listed next were all sequenced from one sample in a study of blood T cell repertoires in COVID-19 (dated by TCRdb to 2018 to 2021). The method was the immunoSEQ multiplex PCR assay. TCRdb retrieved this table from immuneACCESS and kept in-frame rearrangements only. Not all clones are present; in checked studies, unresolved V genes account for under half, and no reason is known for the remainder. Recorded for this sample are around 260,000 clones; 70% to 90% of them occurred a single time. 0.65% to 0.8% of the sample is held by the ten biggest clonotypes. Source material: peripheral blood. The receptor source for this set is a human donor in a cohort sampled during active COVID-19.

V is TRBV27 and J is TRBJ2-7; D unresolved. The V end lost 7 bases, the J end lost 4 bases, and 14 bases lay between the germline ends. This CDR3 spans 13 amino acids. Germline values: CDR1 MNHEY, CDR2 SMNVEV (reference sequence). CDR3 protein: CASIKGESYEQYF. The CDR3 bases are TGTGCCAGCATCAAAGGAGAGTCGTACGAGCAGTACTTC.

The CDR3 sequence: CASSSSRLVVNEQFF. The CDR3 DNA reads as TGTGCCAGCAGTTCATCGCGACTAGTGGTCAATGAGCAGTTCTTC. The chain joins TRBV6-5 to TRBJ2-1, with a possible D match to TRBD2 (6 bases). Germline-derived CDR1 and CDR2 are MNHEY and SVGAGI. Trimming shortened V by 4 bases and J by 6 bases, and 16 bases separated the two germline ends. The CDR3 extends over 15 amino acids.

Only a few counts were recorded for this clone. V is TRBV4-1 and J is TRBJ1-1; D might be TRBD1 (5 bases). V lost 1 base and J 6 bases, leaving 9 bases between the germline ends. Germline assignment: CDR1 MGHRA and CDR2 YSYEKL. This CDR3 contains 13 residues. DNA for the CDR3: TGCGCCAGCAGCCAAGCAGGGAGGGCTGAAGCTTTCTTT. The encoded protein is CASSQAGRAEAFF.

V is TRBV4-3 and J is TRBJ1-6; D gene ambiguous. Between the trimmed V and J ends, which lost 1 base and 0 bases, there was a span of 7 bases. Germline V gene lookup returns CDR1 LGHNA and CDR2 YSLEER. CDR3 length: 16 residues. The CDR3 region is CASSQVDISYNSPLHF. As DNA, the CDR3 is TGCGCCAGCAGCCAAGTTGACATCTCCTATAATTCACCCCTCCACTTT.

This sequence joins TRBV27 and TRBJ2-7; 8 nucleotides agree with TRBD2. Germline values: CDR1 MNHEY, CDR2 SMNVEV (reference sequence). V was pared by 8 bases and J by 3 bases, with 9 bases of the junction left unmatched. The CDR3 spans 14 residues. The DNA of the CDR3 is TGTGCCAGCTCCTATAGCGGGAAAGGCTACGAGCAGTACTTC. It specifies CASSYSGKGYEQYF.

The chain joins TRBV5-6 to TRBJ1-5; D unclear. V lost 1 base and J 2 bases, leaving 4 bases between the germline ends. Germline V lookup: CDR1 SGHDT, CDR2 YYEEEE. This CDR3 spans 13 amino acids. The CDR3: CASSLYGNQPQHF. CDR3 DNA sequence: TGTGCCAGCAGCTTGTATGGCAATCAGCCCCAGCATTTT.

The rearrangement joins TRBV4-3 to TRBJ2-7; 13 bases align to TRBD2. V was clipped by 2 bases and J by 5 bases; unmatched bases: 9. In germline, CDR1 is LGHNA, CDR2 YSLEER. This CDR3 spans 17 amino acids. The CDR3: CASSQRTSGGARDEQYF. The DNA for the CDR3 is TGCGCCAGCAGCCAAAGAACTAGCGGGGGGGCCCGGGACGAGCAGTACTTC.

V gene TRBV19 combines with J gene TRBJ1-2; no definite D call. CDR3 length: 14 amino acids. Germline V gene data show CDR1 as LNHDA and CDR2 as SQIVND (reference sequence). With 2 bases removed from V and 4 bases from J, the gap between germline ends came to 11 bases. The CDR3 here is CASSIRTGSYGYTF. The CDR3 DNA reads TGTGCCAGTAGTATAAGGACGGGGAGCTATGGCTACACCTTC.

V and J are TRBV6-1 and TRBJ2-7; weak D call: TRBD2 (6 bases). Germline assignment: CDR1 MNHNS and CDR2 SASEGT. This CDR3 region has 16 residues. V lost 1 base to trimming and J lost 3 bases, with 16 bases between them. The CDR3 reads CASSEVAGTHDYEQYF. For the CDR3, the DNA is TGTGCCAGCAGTGAAGTAGCCGGGACTCATGACTACGAGCAGTACTTC.

This clone was found a few times. This chain joins TRBV4-3 and TRBJ1-1; D is unclear. V lost 4 bases, J lost 0 bases, and 9 bases lay in between. CDR1 LGHNA and CDR2 YSLEER come from the germline V gene. The CDR3 length is 14 residues. CDR3 amino acids: CASSLQRVNTEAFF. Here the CDR3 DNA reads TGCGCCAGCAGCCTACAGAGAGTGAACACTGAAGCTTTCTTT.

The CDR3 is CASSRDNRFYEQYF. Written as DNA, the CDR3 is TGTGCCAGCAGCCGGGACAATAGATTCTACGAGCAGTACTTC. The chain uses TRBV27 and TRBJ2-7, with D maybe TRBD1 (6 bases). Trimming took 6 bases from V and 3 from J, leaving 15 bases between them. Germline CDR1 reads MNHEY; CDR2 reads SMNVEV (reference sequence). This CDR3 contains 14 residues.

Written as DNA, the CDR3 is TGTGCCAGTGCGGACAGGGGGGATCAGCCCCAGCATTTT. This sequence encodes CASADRGDQPQHF. V is TRBV19 and J is TRBJ1-5; 10 nucleotides align to TRBD1. CDR3 length: 13 residues. Germline-derived CDR1 and CDR2 are LNHDA and SQIVND (reference sequence). V shed 8 bases, J shed 5 bases, and the junction held 3 bases outside the gene matches.

The rearrangement joins TRBV6-5 to TRBJ1-6; possible D gene TRBD1, 5 bases. Trimming left V 7 bases short and J 10 bases short, with 17 bases between. Germline V gene sequence: CDR1 MNHEY, CDR2 SVGAGI. The CDR3 is made up of 14 amino acids. This CDR3 reads CASTPRDYRSPLHF. CDR3 DNA sequence: TGTGCCAGCACCCCGAGGGACTACAGGTCACCCCTCCACTTT.

This clone was picked up one time. V and J are TRBV28 and TRBJ1-5; no reliable D call. Germline CDR1 is MDHEN and CDR2 is SYDVKM. The V end lost 2 bases, the J end lost 0 bases, and 8 bases lay between the germline ends. The CDR3 runs to 15 residues. This chain's CDR3 is CASSLDTYSNQPQHF. Written as DNA, the CDR3 is TGTGCCAGCAGTTTAGACACCTATAGCAATCAGCCCCAGCATTTT.

V is TRBV7-2 and J is TRBJ1-5; D not resolved. The ends were cut back, 2 bases at V and 0 bases at J, with 8 bases in the middle. Germline lookup yields CDR1 SGHTA and CDR2 FQGNSA. This CDR3 is 15 amino acids long. CDR3 DNA sequence: TGTGCCAGCAGCTTAACGGGAGGTAGCAATCAGCCCCAGCATTTT. It specifies CASSLTGGSNQPQHF.

V gene TRBV4-1 combines with J gene TRBJ1-3; D ambiguous. Germline V gene sequence: CDR1 MGHRA, CDR2 YSYEKL. Between the trimmed V and J ends, which lost 0 bases and 4 bases, there was a span of 13 bases. The CDR3 length is 16 residues. As DNA, the CDR3 is TGCGCCAGCAGCCAAGACGGAGAGGGATCCGGAAACACCATATATTTT. As protein: CASSQDGEGSGNTIYF.

This chain connects TRBV6-5 to TRBJ2-1; D remains ambiguous. CDR1 MNHEY and CDR2 SVGAGI come from the germline V gene. V lost 5 bases to trimming and J lost 1 base, with 12 bases between them. This CDR3 comprises 15 residues. DNA of the CDR3: TGTGCCAGCAGTCGAGCAGCCGGGTCCTACAATGAGCAGTTCTTC. Its translation: CASSRAAGSYNEQFF.

The V gene is TRBV24-1, the J gene TRBJ2-7, with D tentatively TRBD1 (6 bases). The germline CDR1 and CDR2 sequences are KGHDR and SFDVKD. V shed 2 bases and J shed 0 bases, with 7 bases lying between them. The CDR3 consists of 14 residues. The CDR3 sequence is CATSDWGHSYEQYF. CDR3 DNA: TGTGCCACCAGTGATTGGGGACACTCCTACGAGCAGTACTTC.

This clone was seen once. The gene calls are TRBV18 and TRBJ1-2; 7 bases align to TRBD1. J gave up 8 bases and V 5 bases, and 11 bases lay outside the gene matches. From germline, CDR1 is KGHSH and CDR2 LQKENI. This CDR3 spans 14 amino acids. As DNA, the CDR3 is TGTGCCAGCTCAGGACAGGAGGGAATTGGAGGCTACACCTTC. Residues: CASSGQEGIGGYTF.

The chain carries TRBV3-1 (or the pseudogene TRBV3-2) and TRBJ1-6; 7 positions match TRBD1. The CDR3 sequence is 18 residues long. Looked up from germline, CDR1 is LGHDT and CDR2 is YNNKEL (reference sequence). The trim removed 2 bases at V and 3 bases at J, leaving 10 bases unmatched. CDR3 in DNA: TGTGCCAGCAGCCAATTCAGGGGGGCGGAATTCTATAATTCACCCCTCCACTTT. Translation gives CASSQFRGAEFYNSPLHF.

V is TRBV30 and J is TRBJ1-1; D not resolved. This CDR3 comprises 14 residues. Trimming shortened V by 7 bases and J by 2 bases, and 17 bases separated the two germline ends. The germline CDR1 and CDR2 sequences are GTSNPN and SVGIG (reference sequence). DNA of the CDR3: TGTGCCTTTTATACCGGCCTAGGAAACACTGAAGCTTTCTTT. Protein product: CAFYTGLGNTEAFF.

The chain carries TRBV10-3 and TRBJ2-7, with 10 nucleotides matching TRBD2. V lost 4 bases and J lost 5; bases outside the gene matches: 11. Germline lookup yields CDR1 ENHRY and CDR2 SYGVKD. CDR3 length: 16 residues. CDR3 residues: CAISATWLAGDHEQYF. CDR3 in DNA: TGTGCCATCAGTGCAACGTGGCTAGCGGGGGACCACGAGCAGTACTTC.

V is TRBV3-1 (or the pseudogene TRBV3-2) and J is TRBJ1-3; TRBD1 is a possible D gene (6 bases). The CDR3 is made up of 14 amino acids. Trimming removed 4 bases at V and 14 bases at J, with 21 bases between. Germline V lookup: CDR1 LGHDT, CDR2 YNNKEL (reference sequence). CDR3 DNA: TGTGCCAGCAGCCCCGCCGGGGGGCGCGGTGGCGTATATTTT. Its protein is CASSPAGGRGGVYF.

The rearrangement joins TRBV29-1 to TRBJ2-7, with D perhaps TRBD1 (6 bases). Looked up from germline, CDR1 is SQVTM and CDR2 is ANQGSEA. This CDR3 has 11 residues. With 4 bases removed from V and 7 bases from J, the gap between germline ends came to 11 bases. This chain's CDR3 is CSVGQASEQYF. The CDR3 DNA is TGCAGCGTTGGACAGGCCTCGGAGCAGTACTTC.

The chain is built from TRBV5-1 and TRBJ2-2, with TRBD2 identical over 9 bases. There are 17 residues in the CDR3. Losses at the gene ends were 2 bases for V and 5 bases for J; bases not matched to a gene: 10. Germline-derived CDR1 and CDR2 are SGHRS and YFSETQ. The CDR3 coding sequence is TGCGCCAGCAGCTTAGGGGCTAGCGGGATGTCGACCGGGGAGCTGTTTTTT. This translates into CASSLGASGMSTGELFF.

The chain uses TRBV6-5 and TRBJ2-5; 7 bases map to TRBD1. V lost 6 bases and J lost 5; bases outside the gene matches: 12. The CDR3 extends over 15 amino acids. Germline V CDR1 and CDR2: MNHEY, SVGAGI. This CDR3 reads CASRTTGRGRETQYF. CDR3 in DNA: TGTGCCAGCAGGACGACAGGGCGAGGTAGGGAGACCCAGTACTTC.